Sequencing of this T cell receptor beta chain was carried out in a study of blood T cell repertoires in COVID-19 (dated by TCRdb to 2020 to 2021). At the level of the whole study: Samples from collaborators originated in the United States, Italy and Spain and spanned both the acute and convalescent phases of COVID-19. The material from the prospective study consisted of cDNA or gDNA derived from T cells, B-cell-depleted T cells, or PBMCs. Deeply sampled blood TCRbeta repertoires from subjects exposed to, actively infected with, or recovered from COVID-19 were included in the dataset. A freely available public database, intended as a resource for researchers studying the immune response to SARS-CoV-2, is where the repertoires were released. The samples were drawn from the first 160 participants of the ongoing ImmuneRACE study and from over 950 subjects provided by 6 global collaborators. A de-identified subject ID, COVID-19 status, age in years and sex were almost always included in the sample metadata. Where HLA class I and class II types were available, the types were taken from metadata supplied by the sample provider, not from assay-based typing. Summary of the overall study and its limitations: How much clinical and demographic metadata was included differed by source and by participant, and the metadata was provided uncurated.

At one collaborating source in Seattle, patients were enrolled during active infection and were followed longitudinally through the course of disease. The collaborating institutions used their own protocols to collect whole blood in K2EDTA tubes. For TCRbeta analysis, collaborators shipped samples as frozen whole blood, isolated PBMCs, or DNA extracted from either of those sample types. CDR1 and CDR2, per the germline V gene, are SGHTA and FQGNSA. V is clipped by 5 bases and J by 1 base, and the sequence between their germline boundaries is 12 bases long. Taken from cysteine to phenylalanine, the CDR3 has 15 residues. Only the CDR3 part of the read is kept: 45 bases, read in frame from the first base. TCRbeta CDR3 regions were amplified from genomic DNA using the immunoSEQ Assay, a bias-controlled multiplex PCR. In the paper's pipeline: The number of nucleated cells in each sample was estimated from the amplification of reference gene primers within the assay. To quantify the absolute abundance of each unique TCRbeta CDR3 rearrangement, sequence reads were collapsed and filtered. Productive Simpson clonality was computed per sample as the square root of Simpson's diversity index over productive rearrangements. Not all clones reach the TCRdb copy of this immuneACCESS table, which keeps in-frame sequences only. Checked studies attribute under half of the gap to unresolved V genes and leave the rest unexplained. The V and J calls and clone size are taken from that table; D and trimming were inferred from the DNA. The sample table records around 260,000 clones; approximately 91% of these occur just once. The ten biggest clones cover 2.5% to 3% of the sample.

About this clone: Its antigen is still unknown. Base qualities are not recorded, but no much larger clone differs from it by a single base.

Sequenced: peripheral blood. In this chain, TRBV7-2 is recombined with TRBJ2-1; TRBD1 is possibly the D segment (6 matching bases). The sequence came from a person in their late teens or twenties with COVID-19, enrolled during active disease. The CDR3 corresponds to CASSLGHLSYNEQFF. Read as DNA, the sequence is TGTGCCAGCAGCCTGGGACACTTATCCTACAATGAGCAGTTCTTC.